A selection of T cell receptor beta chains follows, all from one sample in a study of regulatory T cells in long-lasting Graves disease. Each CDR3 protein is one row after TCRdb ran MiXCR on the multiplex PCR reads. The data show about 660,000 distinct CDR3 sequences, with 25% to 35% seen just once and 40% to 50% held by the top ten. The sequencing here drew on peripheral blood mononuclear cells (PBMCs), taken when the disease was refractory, from a patient treated with antithyroid drugs. The receptors derive from a female donor with Graves disease. CDR3s include the opening cysteine and the closing phenylalanine or tryptophan. Fields, in order: D gene, J gene, clone size, V gene, CDR3 DNA, CDR3 protein. A D gene is named only where the DNA matches it firmly. Expanded clones are given a class, and other clones once, few, many or no size at all.

D gene: TRBD2
J gene: TRBJ2-4
clone size: few
V gene: TRBV12-3/TRBV12-4
CDR3 DNA: TGTGCCAGCAGCCCCGGGACTAGCGGGAGCTCGGTCAAAAACATTCAGTACTTC
CDR3 protein: CASSPGTSGSSVKNIQYF

D gene: .
J gene: TRBJ1-5
clone size: .
V gene: TRBV20-1
CDR3 DNA: TGCAGTGCCCAGACAGCAAATCAGCCCCAGCATTTT
CDR3 protein: CSAQTANQPQHF

D gene: .
J gene: TRBJ2-5
clone size: few
V gene: TRBV3-1
CDR3 DNA: TGTGCCAGCAGCCGAACTCCCGAGGCCCAGTACTTC
CDR3 protein: CASSRTPEAQYF

D gene: .
J gene: TRBJ2-5
clone size: .
V gene: TRBV20-1
CDR3 DNA: TGCAGTGCTGCACCCCCGAACAGGGAAGAGACCCAGTACTTC
CDR3 protein: CSAAPPNREETQYF

D gene: .
J gene: TRBJ1-4
clone size: few
V gene: TRBV12-3/TRBV12-4
CDR3 DNA: TGTGCCAGCAGTGCTCGGGCTAGGTGGTCTGAAAAACTGTTTTTT
CDR3 protein: CASSARARWSEKLFF

D gene: .
J gene: TRBJ1-4
clone size: many
V gene: TRBV2
CDR3 DNA: TGTGCCAGCAGGGACTTCAGTCAAAAACTGTTTTTT
CDR3 protein: CASRDFSQKLFF

D gene: .
J gene: TRBJ2-5
clone size: many
V gene: TRBV28
CDR3 DNA: TGTGCCAGCAGTATACCCATCCCCAAGAGCGAGACCCAGTACTTC
CDR3 protein: CASSIPIPKSETQYF

D gene: .
J gene: TRBJ2-5
clone size: .
V gene: TRBV3-1
CDR3 DNA: TGTGCCAGCAGCCCTACTAGAGTCCAAGAGACCCAGTACTTC
CDR3 protein: CASSPTRVQETQYF

D gene: TRBD1
J gene: TRBJ1-3
clone size: .
V gene: TRBV28
CDR3 DNA: TGTGCCAGCACCATAACAGGGGTTGGAAACACCATATATTTT
CDR3 protein: CASTITGVGNTIYF

D gene: .
J gene: TRBJ1-1
clone size: many
V gene: TRBV12-3/TRBV12-4
CDR3 DNA: TGTGCCAGCAGAATCCAGGTGAACACTGAAGCTTTCTTT
CDR3 protein: CASRIQVNTEAFF

D gene: TRBD1
J gene: TRBJ2-1
clone size: .
V gene: TRBV12-3/TRBV12-4
CDR3 DNA: TGTGCCAGCACCACAGCCGCAGGGGGCAATGAGCAGTTCTTC
CDR3 protein: CASTTAAGGNEQFF

D gene: TRBD1
J gene: TRBJ1-5
clone size: many
V gene: TRBV30
CDR3 DNA: TGTGCCTGGAGTACCGGACAGGGGGCCGGGAATCAGCCCCAGCATTTT
CDR3 protein: CAWSTGQGAGNQPQHF

D gene: .
J gene: TRBJ2-7
clone size: many
V gene: TRBV6-1
CDR3 DNA: TGTGCCAGCTGCCAGCGATTCTCCTACGAGCAGTACTTC
CDR3 protein: CASCQRFSYEQYF

D gene: .
J gene: TRBJ1-2
clone size: .
V gene: TRBV19
CDR3 DNA: TGTGCCAGTAGTACTGGACATTTTTATGGCTACACCTTC
CDR3 protein: CASSTGHFYGYTF

D gene: TRBD2
J gene: TRBJ2-7
clone size: many
V gene: TRBV7-6
CDR3 DNA: TGTGCCAGCGGCGGTAGCGGGAGTGTGCAGTACTTC
CDR3 protein: CASGGSGSVQYF

D gene: TRBD1
J gene: TRBJ1-1
clone size: few
V gene: TRBV3-1
CDR3 DNA: TGTGCCAGCAGCCCCAGGGGGCGAACAACTGAAGCTTTCTTT
CDR3 protein: CASSPRGRTTEAFF

D gene: TRBD1
J gene: TRBJ2-7
clone size: .
V gene: TRBV12-3/TRBV12-4
CDR3 DNA: TGTGCCAGCATCCAGAGACCGGGACAGCAGTACGAGCAGTACTTC
CDR3 protein: CASIQRPGQQYEQYF

D gene: .
J gene: TRBJ1-1
clone size: .
V gene: TRBV12-3/TRBV12-4
CDR3 DNA: TGTGCCAGTCGTCAGTCGGGGGGGCGCCTTGGAGCTTTCTTT
CDR3 protein: CASRQSGGRLGAFF

D gene: TRBD1
J gene: TRBJ1-1
clone size: .
V gene: TRBV20-1
CDR3 DNA: TGCAGTGCAGACGGGGCAGGGGGGAAGATAATCACTGAAGCTTTCTTT
CDR3 protein: CSADGAGGKIITEAFF

D gene: .
J gene: TRBJ1-1
clone size: once
V gene: TRBV5-1
CDR3 DNA: TGCGCCAGCAGGCAGGGTACCCTTAACACTGAAGCTTTCTTT
CDR3 protein: CASRQGTLNTEAFF

D gene: .
J gene: TRBJ1-5
clone size: .
V gene: TRBV10-3
CDR3 DNA: TGTGCCATCAGTGAGTCTAAGAGCAATCAGCCCCAGCATTTT
CDR3 protein: CAISESKSNQPQHF

D gene: .
J gene: TRBJ1-1
clone size: .
V gene: TRBV20-1
CDR3 DNA: TGCAGTGCTACAAAAGACAGCCGGGTCTGGGGCACTGAAGCTTTCTTT
CDR3 protein: CSATKDSRVWGTEAFF

D gene: .
J gene: TRBJ1-5
clone size: few
V gene: TRBV24-1
CDR3 DNA: TGTGCCACCAGTGACTCAGGTGTAGAACAGCCCCAGCATTTT
CDR3 protein: CATSDSGVEQPQHF

D gene: TRBD1
J gene: TRBJ1-1
clone size: many
V gene: TRBV28
CDR3 DNA: TGTGCCAGCAGTTTAGGACAGGGGGCGCGAGGCACTGAAGCTTTCTTT
CDR3 protein: CASSLGQGARGTEAFF

D gene: .
J gene: TRBJ1-3
clone size: few
V gene: TRBV28
CDR3 DNA: TGTGCCAGCAGCTCATTCCAGCGGGGGGCTGGAAACACCATATATTTT
CDR3 protein: CASSSFQRGAGNTIYF

D gene: TRBD1
J gene: TRBJ1-1
clone size: many
V gene: TRBV2
CDR3 DNA: TGTGCCAGCAGGACAGGGGGCGCAAACACTGAAGCTTTCTTT
CDR3 protein: CASRTGGANTEAFF

D gene: .
J gene: TRBJ2-2
clone size: .
V gene: TRBV6-2/TRBV6-3
CDR3 DNA: TGTGCCAGCAGTGACTCCCGGACAGCCAGAGGGACCGGGGAGCTGTTTTTT
CDR3 protein: CASSDSRTARGTGELFF

D gene: TRBD2
J gene: TRBJ2-7
clone size: few
V gene: TRBV7-3
CDR3 DNA: TGTGCCAGCACCGTTACTAGCGGGACGGAAGCCTACGAGCAGTACTTC
CDR3 protein: CASTVTSGTEAYEQYF

D gene: .
J gene: TRBJ1-2
clone size: .
V gene: TRBV30
CDR3 DNA: TGTGCCTGGAGTGTACTTGGGGCCTATGCTTATGGCTACACCTTC
CDR3 protein: CAWSVLGAYAYGYTF

D gene: TRBD2
J gene: TRBJ2-7
clone size: many
V gene: TRBV20-1
CDR3 DNA: TGCAGTGCTAGTTGGGGGAGCGGGAGTTACCACGAGCAGTACTTC
CDR3 protein: CSASWGSGSYHEQYF

D gene: .
J gene: TRBJ2-2
clone size: many
V gene: TRBV12-3/TRBV12-4
CDR3 DNA: TGTGCCAGCAGTTTGTCGGTGGGCCGGGCCGGGGAGCTGTTTTTT
CDR3 protein: CASSLSVGRAGELFF

D gene: .
J gene: TRBJ1-2
clone size: few
V gene: TRBV12-3/TRBV12-4
CDR3 DNA: TGTGCCAGCAGTTTGGCCGCCTCGGGCTATGGCTACACCTTC
CDR3 protein: CASSLAASGYGYTF

D gene: TRBD1
J gene: TRBJ1-4
clone size: .
V gene: TRBV11-2
CDR3 DNA: TGTGCCTGCAGCCCGGGACAGAGACGGGACGAAAAACTGTTTTTT
CDR3 protein: CACSPGQRRDEKLFF

D gene: .
J gene: TRBJ1-5
clone size: many
V gene: TRBV2
CDR3 DNA: TGTGCCCACTCTAGAGACACCAATCAGCCCCAGCATTTT
CDR3 protein: CAHSRDTNQPQHF

D gene: .
J gene: TRBJ1-6
clone size: once
V gene: TRBV25-1
CDR3 DNA: TGTGCCAGCAGTGAATCGGGGCACTCCTATAATTCACCCCTCCACTTT
CDR3 protein: CASSESGHSYNSPLHF

D gene: TRBD2
J gene: TRBJ2-1
clone size: once
V gene: TRBV15
CDR3 DNA: TGTGCCACCAGCCGTAGCGGGGGTGAGCAGTTCTTC
CDR3 protein: CATSRSGGEQFF

D gene: .
J gene: TRBJ1-1
clone size: once
V gene: TRBV24-1
CDR3 DNA: TGTGCCACCAGACACAGGGTAGGGACTGAAGCTTTCTTT
CDR3 protein: CATRHRVGTEAFF

D gene: .
J gene: TRBJ2-3
clone size: .
V gene: TRBV12-3/TRBV12-4
CDR3 DNA: TGTGCCAGCAGTTTATGGGGCTCAGATACGCAGTATTTT
CDR3 protein: CASSLWGSDTQYF

D gene: .
J gene: TRBJ2-7
clone size: many
V gene: TRBV6-1
CDR3 DNA: TGTGCCAGCAGTGACAACTACGAGCAGTACTTC
CDR3 protein: CASSDNYEQYF

D gene: TRBD2
J gene: TRBJ2-5
clone size: .
V gene: TRBV6-1
CDR3 DNA: TGTGCCAGCAGTAGGGGACTAGACGGCGAGACCCAGTACTTC
CDR3 protein: CASSRGLDGETQYF

D gene: .
J gene: TRBJ1-6
clone size: .
V gene: TRBV27
CDR3 DNA: TGTGCCAGCTCCGAAAAGGGGGGACTTTCACCCCTCCACTTT
CDR3 protein: CASSEKGGLSPLHF

D gene: .
J gene: TRBJ1-1
clone size: many
V gene: TRBV2
CDR3 DNA: TGTGCCAGCAGGGGTCTTAGACAGAACACTGAAGCTTTCTTT
CDR3 protein: CASRGLRQNTEAFF

D gene: .
J gene: TRBJ2-3
clone size: .
V gene: TRBV18
CDR3 DNA: TGTGCCAGCTCACGCTTGCAGGGTAACACAGATACGCAGTATTTT
CDR3 protein: CASSRLQGNTDTQYF

D gene: TRBD2
J gene: TRBJ2-7
clone size: few
V gene: TRBV6-2/TRBV6-3
CDR3 DNA: TGTGCCAGCAGTTACTCGAGGCTAGCGGGAGCCTACGAGCAGTACTTC
CDR3 protein: CASSYSRLAGAYEQYF

D gene: .
J gene: TRBJ1-1
clone size: few
V gene: TRBV19
CDR3 DNA: TGTGCCGCAGCAGGGTTGGTACACACTGAAGCTTTCTTT
CDR3 protein: CAAAGLVHTEAFF

D gene: .
J gene: TRBJ1-6
clone size: .
V gene: TRBV18
CDR3 DNA: TGTGCCAGCTCACAGAACAGGGCTGGGTCACCCCTCCACTTT
CDR3 protein: CASSQNRAGSPLHF

D gene: TRBD1
J gene: TRBJ2-7
clone size: few
V gene: TRBV25-1
CDR3 DNA: TGTGCCAGCTCTGACAGGGGTAATCCTCCCTCCTACGAGCAGTACTTC
CDR3 protein: CASSDRGNPPSYEQYF

D gene: TRBD2
J gene: TRBJ2-7
clone size: .
V gene: TRBV6-1
CDR3 DNA: TGTGCCAGCAGCTCAAGAGACCCAAGCGGGGCGGGAGGGCCCAACGAGCAGTACTTC
CDR3 protein: CASSSRDPSGAGGPNEQYF

D gene: .
J gene: TRBJ2-7
clone size: .
V gene: TRBV6-9
CDR3 DNA: TGTGCCAGCAGTTACTCCTTAACGGAAACTTCCTACGAGCAGTACTTC
CDR3 protein: CASSYSLTETSYEQYF

D gene: .
J gene: TRBJ2-2
clone size: .
V gene: TRBV19
CDR3 DNA: TGTGCCAGTAGTATTGGCCTAACGAACACCGGGGAGCTGTTTTTT
CDR3 protein: CASSIGLTNTGELFF

D gene: .
J gene: TRBJ1-5
clone size: many
V gene: TRBV7-9
CDR3 DNA: TGTGCCAGCAGCTTGGCACAGGGCAATCAGCCCCAGCATTTT
CDR3 protein: CASSLAQGNQPQHF

D gene: TRBD2
J gene: TRBJ2-7
clone size: .
V gene: TRBV20-1
CDR3 DNA: TGCAGTGCTGTTGAGCGGGGGTCCTCCTACGAGCAGTACTTC
CDR3 protein: CSAVERGSSYEQYF

D gene: .
J gene: TRBJ1-1
clone size: few
V gene: TRBV7-9
CDR3 DNA: TGTGCCAGCAGCCCAGGGGCGGTACGGAGCACTGAAGCTTTCTTT
CDR3 protein: CASSPGAVRSTEAFF

D gene: TRBD2
J gene: TRBJ2-5
clone size: .
V gene: TRBV20-1
CDR3 DNA: TGCAGTGCTAGGAGGCCTAGCGGAAACCAAGAGACCCAGTACTTC
CDR3 protein: CSARRPSGNQETQYF

D gene: TRBD1
J gene: TRBJ1-5
clone size: .
V gene: TRBV30
CDR3 DNA: TGTGCCTGTTCCCCCACGTCCGCGACAGGGGTTAGCAATCAGCCCCAGCATTTT
CDR3 protein: CACSPTSATGVSNQPQHF